This TCR beta chain was recovered during a study of cytomegalovirus exposure and HLA in healthy donors listed by TCRdb under 2017. With regard to the full study: An earlier analysis of some 600 of the donors reported around 280 Gb of sequence data and about 120 million unique TCR beta sequences obtained from 180 million or so T cells. An early release that covered fewer than 800 HLA-typed donors contained approximately 320 gigabases of sequencing data and 75 million to 100 million unique TCR sequences. Of the 300 to 400 genotyped donors, roughly 85% fell in the genetic ancestry cluster associated with self-reported Caucasian donors. The study aimed to test whether signatures of past pathogen exposure could be identified by cataloging public T cell receptors. Using immunosequencing, the study profiled T cell repertoires from 640 or so subjects and related those repertoires to cytomegalovirus serostatus. In addition to the first cohort of 500 to 850 subjects, a separate validation cohort of 100 to 150 different subjects was used. High-throughput TCR immunosequencing, statistical association of individual TCRs with disease status, and machine learning were combined to predict cytomegalovirus infection status. A later analysis re-examined previously published TCR beta repertoires from roughly 720 donors and added high-resolution HLA genotyping to investigate patterns of TCR occurrence. In the later analysis, no new phenotypic data were used to find candidate immune exposures; instead, reliance was placed on TCR beta sequences and their occurrence across donors. An earlier analysis of about 620 of the donors applied high-throughput TCR beta sequencing to assess whether each TCR beta V gene segment acted as functional or pseudogenic. Donor age, sex, ethnicity and CMV serostatus were compiled alongside the repertoire data. In a later genetic analysis, genome-wide SNP genotypes for about three fifths of the roughly 670 donors were used, and that subset was treated as a discovery cohort. All discovery cohort repertoires had been generated using a single sequencing platform. HLA typing covered class I and class II loci at four-digit resolution. Typing coverage varied by locus: about 629-630 donors for A, B, C, DRB1 and DQB1; approximately 500 for DQA1; 606 for DPA1; roughly 470 for DPB1. Five DR-DQ haplotypes were treated as single units for association and clustering because of strong linkage in the cohort. Among roughly 370 genotyped donors of the cohort, an average of approximately 240,000 unique TCR beta nucleotide sequences were sequenced per donor, roughly 18% of them non-productive.

The library was prepared using the immunoSEQ multiplex PCR assay. For the multiplex PCR, a mixture combining 60 forward primers for TCR Vbeta segments and 13 reverse primers for TCR Jbeta segments was used. The CDR3 region of rearranged TCR beta genes was amplified from genomic DNA with a multiplex PCR assay. The amplified TCR beta libraries were sequenced on the Illumina HiSeq System as 87-base-pair reads. On the study's bioinformatics: A later analysis tallied around 87 million unique TCR beta chains across the 666 repertoires, and about 10 million of those chains were shared by two or more donors. Raw reads were error-corrected and collapsed into unique sequences with a nearest-neighbor algorithm that merged closely related sequences to remove PCR and sequencing errors. Alignment of CDR3 sequences to IMGT reference sequences was used to assign V, D and J gene segments. For a sequence to be retained, at least a six-nucleotide match to both a V gene segment and a J gene segment was required. Rearrangements were called productive when the CDR3 lacked stop codons and stayed in frame with V and J; all others were non-productive. CDR3 was defined by IMGT convention, running from the second conserved V-encoded cysteine to the conserved J-encoded phenylalanine. Sequences without an unambiguous match to a single V gene segment were excluded from the earlier analysis of over 500 of the donors. An earlier analysis of approximately 590 of the donors called V segments functional above 56.7% productive rearrangements and segregating when the between-donor standard deviation exceeded 5%. To diagnose cytomegalovirus status from the catalog of TCR beta chain sequences, a statistical classification framework was built. In a later analysis, TCR nucleotide sequences were compared against IMGT/GENE-DB human TR gene sequences so that V and J genes could be assigned. In a later analysis, CDR3 sequences and most-parsimonious VDJ recombination scenarios were assigned using the TCRdist pipeline. In a later analysis, each TCR beta chain was defined by its CDR3 amino acid sequence together with its V-gene family, and reads lacking a unique V-gene family were excluded. As a way to deal with suspected cross-contamination and a sequencing artifact, a later analysis dropped more than 500 nucleotide sequences that were highly shared and had low generation probability. In a later analysis, a clonal expansion index for each public chain was calculated from normalized within-repertoire ranks of inferred template counts. In a later analysis, generation probabilities were computed with a VDJ recombination model fitted to out-of-frame rearrangements, and the resulting probabilities were checked against IGoR. In a later analysis, TCR-TCR, TCR-HLA and TCR-CMV co-occurrence was scored with hypergeometric tests, and a repertoire-size bias correction was applied to TCR pairs. To estimate false discovery rates, a later analysis permuted the HLA or CMV assignments 20 times. A later analysis grouped co-occurring TCRs with DBSCAN, adding TCRdist sequence similarity when clustering within HLA-allele-positive subsets. Repertoires with fewer than 30,000 or more than 120,000 public chains, plus five repertoires with anomalous nucleotide sharing, were excluded from co-occurrence clustering. TCRdb carries this immuneACCESS record with in-frame sequences only. Its versions omit some clonotypes, under half of them owing to an unresolved V gene in the studies checked, with the rest unexplained. V, J and clone size are those of that table, while D and trimming were read from the DNA. The sample profile shows approximately 190,000 clones; almost 70% of them were found once. Clones ranked in the top ten supply 2.5% to 3% of the sample.

The CDR3, cysteine through phenylalanine, is 15 amino acids long. The only DNA kept is the CDR3, 45 bases in frame from the first base. For CDR1 and CDR2, the germline V gene lists SGHAT and FQNNGV. Deletion took 1 base off V and 3 bases off J, with a span of 13 bases between the germline ends. Broad study findings and their caveats: A later analysis associated 15,000 or so TCR beta sequences with specific HLA alleles at a false discovery rate of 0.05. Because some donors lacked HLA typing at each locus, the association tests relied only on the typed subset. It was suggested by the authors that the approach could potentially be generalized to other disease states and immunological phenotypes. In this cohort, only TCR beta chains were sequenced, and detectable features were limited by the absence of alpha or paired-chain data. V-gene and J-gene trimming of TCR beta chains was associated with a missense DCLRE1C variant in a later genetic analysis, and the association was replicated in an independent cohort. Broadly in line with IMGT annotations, most TCR beta V segments showed up in productive rearrangements about 87% or about 30% of the time in an earlier analysis of approximately 640 of the donors. While some public TCRs were present in many individuals, most TCR sequences turned up only very rarely across donors. Cytomegalovirus status was reported to be diagnosed by the classifier with high specificity and sensitivity in both the original and validation cohorts. A later analysis found that TCR association rates varied across HLA loci, with DRB1 alleles showing the most associated TCRs and HLA-C alleles the fewest. In vitro tests confirmed that a few of the cytomegalovirus-associated TCR beta chains recognize cytomegalovirus antigens. Some IMGT-functional V segments, including TRBV6-2 and TRBV6-3, could not be distinguished by the 87-base-pair reads and were therefore excluded. When HLA alleles, especially DR and DQ, strongly co-occurred, attributing TCR associations to individual alleles was difficult. A later analysis found that HLA-associated TCR beta chains were more clonally expanded and had lower generation probabilities than equally common non-associated chains. A further reported finding was that TCR beta sequences accurately predicted the HLA-A and HLA-B alleles for most subjects in the first cohort. Because counts were too low, roughly 16 rarely observed V segments, including chromosome 9 orphons, were excluded from the earlier analysis of 587 of the donors. Most CMV-associated TCR beta chains appeared to be HLA-restricted in a later analysis, and the HLA associations seemed to be driven largely by CMV exposure. Several of the top co-occurrence clusters appeared to be linked to parvovirus B19, influenza, CMV and Epstein-Barr virus, according to a later analysis. Correlated functional status among segregating V segments might be attributable to linkage disequilibrium, but an unknown experimental factor could not be ruled out. Sequencing depth was assumed to be roughly uniform across donors in the presence/absence analyses, though that assumption may not hold. In a later genetic analysis, fewer N-insertions in productive TCRs were reported among donors in an Asian-associated ancestry cluster than the roughly 700-donor mean. A cluster of highly shared sequence variants was judged likely to represent a technical artifact of the sequencing pipeline. CMV serostatus was the only immune exposure information available for the cohort. A total of fewer than 200 TCR beta chains were listed by the study as associated with cytomegalovirus.

In total, roughly 710 healthy bone marrow donors made up the cohort. Cohort members were all nominally healthy when sampled, although unrecorded immune exposures were likely present. The donor was CMV seropositive and belonged to the group of 250 to 300 seropositive cohort members. Every donor gave a peripheral blood sample, and the peripheral blood mononuclear cells from that sample were used for TCR beta sequencing. The Qiagen DNeasy Blood Extraction Kit was used to extract genomic DNA from the blood cell samples. On this clone: Which antigen it targets is not known. No qualities accompany the bases; no much larger clone lies one base away.

The TCR was taken from a man aged 40-50 years in good health and CMV-seropositive. What was sequenced was PBMCs. The chain couples TRBV11-2 to TRBJ2-7; the D gene is not confidently resolved. In nucleotide form, the sequence is TGTGCCAGCAGCTTAGGAGTAGCAGTCCGCTACGAGCAGTACTTC. It translates to CASSLGVAVRYEQYF.